One and the same sample provided the 26 T cell receptor beta chains below, sequenced in a study of T cells in tuberculosis. The protocol was immunoSEQ multiplex PCR, while the TCRdb copy is restricted to in-frame clones and leaves out a portion. Here the sample spans tens of thousands of clones, around 95% being singletons. Sequenced input: PBMCs. The receptors stem from a donor aged 10 to 29 with latent tuberculosis or without tuberculosis infection.

The rearrangement uses TRBV2 and TRBJ2-2; D may be TRBD2 (6 bases). Germline V gene data show CDR1 as SNHLY and CDR2 as FYNNEI. Trimming stripped 6 bases from V and 4 bases from J, with 9 bases between. This CDR3 has 13 amino acids. The chain's CDR3 is CASSATSTGELFF. DNA for the CDR3: TGTGCCAGCAGCGCGACTAGCACCGGGGAGCTGTTTTTT.

The chain recombines TRBV5-3 with TRBJ2-2, with a possible D match to TRBD1 (5 bases). Being an ORF, TRBV5-3 has a function that is uncertain. The length of the CDR3 is 17 residues. V dropped 1 base and J dropped 3 bases, with 16 bases sitting between them. CDR3: CARSLIDSGMDTGELFF. The CDR3 bases are TGTGCCAGAAGCTTGATCGACAGTGGCATGGACACCGGGGAGCTGTTTTTT.

CDR3 coding DNA: TGTGCCAGCAGCCCCACTAGCGGGGGGGCGAGGGAGACCCAGTACTTC. Translated, it gives CASSPTSGGARETQYF. The rearrangement joins TRBV9 to TRBJ2-5; 13 nucleotides align to TRBD2. The ends lost 4 bases at V and 5 bases at J; junction bases unmatched: 8. The CDR3 loop spans 16 amino acids. From germline, CDR1 is SGDLS and CDR2 YYNGEE.

The chain links TRBV13 to TRBJ2-1; no reliable D call. The CDR3 contains 15 residues. Deletions cut 2 bases from V and 8 bases from J, with 16 bases between. The V gene's germline CDR1 is PRHDT and CDR2 FYEKMQ (reference sequence). The CDR3 spells CASSLTMSSAHEQFF. CDR3 DNA sequence: TGTGCCAGCAGCTTAACTATGTCGTCGGCGCATGAGCAGTTCTTC.

The gene calls are TRBV4-2 and TRBJ2-5; 10 bases are a match to TRBD2. This CDR3 comprises 15 residues. The germline V gene has CDR1 LGHNA and CDR2 YNFKEQ. V lost 5 bases to trimming and J lost 2 bases; unmatched junction nucleotides: 5. The CDR3 spells CASSNSGGDQETQYF. The CDR3, as DNA: TGTGCCAGCAGCAACAGCGGGGGGGATCAAGAGACCCAGTACTTC.

This sequence joins TRBV5-5 and TRBJ1-1; D uncertain. This CDR3 spans 13 amino acids. Germline V gene sequence: CDR1 SGHKS, CDR2 YYEKEE (reference sequence). The ends were cut back, 0 bases at V and 8 bases at J, with 11 bases in the middle. The CDR3 spells CASSLVAPLEAFF. The CDR3 nucleotides are TGTGCCAGCAGCTTGGTGGCCCCGTTAGAAGCTTTCTTT.

The CDR3 DNA follows: TGCGCCAGCAGCTTGAGCAATAGTTCACCCCTCCACTTT. It codes for CASSLSNSSPLHF. J is TRBJ1-6 and V is TRBV5-1; D is uncertain. Germline V gene sequence: CDR1 SGHRS, CDR2 YFSETQ. This CDR3 comprises 13 residues. V was pared by 1 base and J by 9 bases, with 8 bases between.

The V gene is TRBV7-8, the J gene TRBJ1-2, with a tentative D call TRBD1 (5 bases). The length of the CDR3 is 13 residues. Germline values: CDR1 SGHVS, CDR2 FQNEAQ. Trimming shortened V by 5 bases and J by 6 bases, and 13 bases separated the two germline ends. CDR3 sequence (DNA): TGTGCCAGCAGCCAAGGTGTAGGGGATGGCTACACCTTC. The encoded protein is CASSQGVGDGYTF.

This chain connects TRBV10-3 to TRBJ2-2; TRBD2 aligns across 10 bases. CDR3 length equals 15 residues. With V trimmed by 5 bases and J by 5 bases, 5 bases remained unmatched. Per germline, CDR1 ENHRY and CDR2 SYGVKD. CDR3 region: CAISSSSGRTGELFF. The CDR3 DNA is TGTGCCATCAGTTCGTCTAGCGGGAGAACCGGGGAGCTGTTTTTT.

The chain links TRBV10-3 to TRBJ2-3; a possible D gene is TRBD1 (6 bases). V dropped 6 bases and J dropped 5 bases, with 21 bases sitting between them. The CDR3 is 16 residues long. The germline CDR1 and CDR2 sequences are ENHRY and SYGVKD. CDR3 in amino acids: CAISYRDPLLGDTQYF. The CDR3, as DNA: TGTGCCATCAGCTACAGGGATCCCTTACTTGGAGATACGCAGTATTTT.

This clone is a singleton in its sample. This rearrangement joins TRBV4-2 to TRBJ1-3, with a weak D call TRBD1 (5 bases). CDR1 LGHNA and CDR2 YNFKEQ come from the germline V gene. The CDR3 has 17 amino acids. Trimming stripped 1 base from V and 10 bases from J, with 23 bases between. Written as DNA, the CDR3 is TGTGCCAGCAGCCAAGGGGGCGGCGGGGCCCGAGGAGGGACCATATATTTT. This translates into CASSQGGGGARGGTIYF.

The chain joins TRBV2 to TRBJ2-1; D possibly corresponds to TRBD2 (5 bases). Trimming left V 7 bases short and J 8 bases short, with 21 bases between. The CDR3 is 15 amino acids. Germline values: CDR1 SNHLY, CDR2 FYNNEI. CDR3 sequence reads: CASTEDFYSSDEQFF. The CDR3 nucleotides read TGTGCCAGCACTGAGGACTTCTACAGCTCCGATGAGCAGTTCTTC.

CDR3 in DNA: TGTGCCAGTATGACAGGGGACGCTGAAGCTTTCTTT. It translates to CASMTGDAEAFF. The chain uses TRBV11-2 and TRBJ1-1; 8 bases line up with TRBD1. The CDR3 covers 12 residues. V gave up 9 bases and J gave up 6 bases; unmatched junction bases: 6. Germline loops: CDR1 SGHAT, CDR2 FQNNGV. Complete variable domain (other parts from reference TRBV11-2 and TRBJ1-1): EAGVAQSPRYKIIEKRQSVAFWCNPISGHATLYWYQQILGQGPKLLIQFQNNGVVDDSQLPKDRFSAERLKGVDSTLKIQPAKLEDSAVYLCASMTGDAEAFFGQGTRLTVV.

The genes are TRBV27 and TRBJ1-2, with D unclear. Germline-derived CDR1 and CDR2 are MNHEY and SMNVEV (reference sequence). This CDR3 comprises 14 residues. Deletions cut 3 bases from V and 0 bases from J, with 8 bases between. The CDR3: CASSFAGANYGYTF. CDR3 coding DNA: TGTGCCAGCAGTTTTGCTGGAGCTAACTATGGCTACACCTTC.

This clone showed up just once. The rearrangement uses TRBV5-6 and TRBJ2-5; 9 bases match TRBD1. This CDR3 has 15 residues. Germline values: CDR1 SGHDT, CDR2 YYEEEE. The trim removed 4 bases at V and 4 bases at J, leaving 8 bases unmatched. CDR3 protein: CASSPPGQGRETQYF. The CDR3 region has the DNA TGTGCCAGCAGCCCGCCGGGACAGGGTCGAGAGACCCAGTACTTC.

CDR3 sequence (DNA): TGTGCCAGCCGTGGACAGGGGGCGAGCACCGGGGAGCTGTTTTTT. Translating it yields CASRGQGASTGELFF. The rearrangement joins TRBV27 to TRBJ2-2; 11 positions match TRBD1. The CDR3 is 15 amino acids. Germline V gene lookup returns CDR1 MNHEY and CDR2 SMNVEV (reference sequence). Trimming at V came to 8 bases and at J to 4 bases, leaving 6 bases not matched to a gene.

In its sample, this clone was seen a few times. V is TRBV5-6 and J is TRBJ2-7; D is unresolved. Deletions cut 4 bases from V and 0 bases from J, with 11 bases between. The CDR3 totals 14 residues. Looked up from germline, CDR1 is SGHDT and CDR2 is YYEEEE. The CDR3 reads CASSADLLSYEQYF. CDR3 in DNA: TGTGCCAGCAGCGCTGATTTACTCTCCTACGAGCAGTACTTC.

The V and J genes are TRBV5-6 and TRBJ2-7; D perhaps matches TRBD1 (5 bases). V lost 4 bases, J lost 7 bases, and 12 bases lay in between. CDR1 and CDR2 from the germline V gene are SGHDT and YYEEEE. The CDR3 has 12 residues. DNA for the CDR3: TGTGCCAGCAGCCCAGTCGACAGTGAGCAGTACTTC. This translates into CASSPVDSEQYF.

This clone was detected only once. This chain joins TRBV7-9 and TRBJ2-1; D possibly corresponds to TRBD1 (6 bases). This CDR3 is 14 amino acids long. With 5 bases removed from V and 5 bases from J, the gap between germline ends came to 13 bases. Germline V CDR1 and CDR2: SEHNR, FQNEAQ (reference sequence). The CDR3 DNA follows: TGTGCCAGCAGCCTCAGGGGATCCAACAATGAGCAGTTCTTC. This translates into CASSLRGSNNEQFF.

The rearrangement joins TRBV7-8 to TRBJ1-5; TRBD1 agrees at 8 bases. CDR1 is SGHVS, CDR2 FQNEAQ, per germline. This CDR3 contains 15 residues. The junction had 6 bases not matched to a gene; V was cut back by 4 bases and J by 4 bases. The CDR3 region is CASSSDREVNQPQHF. As DNA, the CDR3 is TGTGCCAGCAGCTCGGACAGGGAAGTAAATCAGCCCCAGCATTTT.

V usage is TRBV15 and J usage is TRBJ2-7, with 9 bases identical to TRBD1. The germline CDR1 and CDR2 sequences are LNHNV and YYDKDF (reference sequence). V was pared by 8 bases and J by 5 bases, with 7 bases of the junction left unmatched. This CDR3 contains 13 residues. In nucleotides, the CDR3 is TGTGCCACCCTGGGACAGGGTGTCCACGAGCAGTACGTC. It is translated as CATLGQGVHEQYV.

The chain uses TRBV4-1 and TRBJ1-1, with a tentative D call TRBD1 (6 bases). V was trimmed by 4 bases and J by 4 bases, leaving 10 bases between them. The CDR3 contains 13 residues. CDR1 and CDR2 (germline): MGHRA, YSYEKL. CDR3: CASSPRGVTEAFF. In DNA form, the CDR3 reads TGCGCCAGCAGCCCCAGGGGCGTCACTGAAGCTTTCTTT.

The chain is built from TRBV2 and TRBJ1-2; the D gene is possibly TRBD1 (6 bases). Looked up from germline, CDR1 is SNHLY and CDR2 is FYNNEI. This CDR3 spans 13 amino acids. The germline V and J ends were trimmed by 3 bases and 6 bases, with 11 bases remaining between them. The CDR3 bases are TGTGCCAGCAGTGATGGGGGCCTCGATGGCTACACCTTC. Translated, it gives CASSDGGLDGYTF.

The V call is TRBV5-1, the J call TRBJ2-1; tentative D call: TRBD2 (7 bases). The CDR3 is 15 residues long. V lost 2 bases to trimming and J lost 3 bases, with 12 bases between them. Looked up from germline, CDR1 is SGHRS and CDR2 is YFSETQ. The CDR3: CASSLRGADYNEQFF. In nucleotides, the CDR3 is TGCGCCAGCAGCTTACGGGGGGCTGACTACAATGAGCAGTTCTTC. Full variable domain (outside the CDR3, taken from reference TRBV5-1 and TRBJ2-1): KAGVTQTPRYLIKTRGQQVTLSCSPISGHRSVSWYQQTPGQGLQFLFEYFSETQRNKGNFPGRFSGRQFSNSRSEMNVSTLELGDSALYLCASSLRGADYNEQFFGPGTRLTVL.

The chain employs TRBV5-5 and TRBJ1-3; D unclear. V was trimmed by 5 bases and J by 0 bases, leaving 6 bases between them. Germline values: CDR1 SGHKS, CDR2 YYEKEE (reference sequence). The CDR3 length is 13 residues. CDR3 sequence: CASSESSGNTIYF. DNA of the CDR3: TGTGCCAGCAGTGAGAGCTCTGGAAACACCATATATTTT. Together with reference TRBV5-5 and TRBJ1-3, the CDR3 gives the full variable domain: DAGVTQSPTHLIKTRGQQVTLRCSPISGHKSVSWYQQVLGQGPQFIFQYYEKEERGRGNFPDRFSARQFPNYSSELNVNALLLGDSALYLCASSESSGNTIYFGEGSWLTVV.

This clone was observed a single time. The chain links TRBV6-1 to TRBJ2-3; 9 bases agree with TRBD2. The germline V gene has CDR1 MNHNS and CDR2 SASEGT. This CDR3 contains 15 residues. V dropped 3 bases and J dropped 4; count of bases not matched to a gene: 5. The DNA of the CDR3 is TGTGCCAGCAGTGACGGCGGGGGGGTCGCAGATACGCAGTATTTT. Its translation: CASSDGGGVADTQYF.